Each of the 9 T cell receptor beta chains below was sequenced from the same sample in a study of cytomegalovirus exposure and HLA in healthy donors. Profiling relied on immunoSEQ multiplex PCR, and the TCRdb table lists in-frame clones only, not all of them. The sample lists under 350,000 clones; 80% to 90% were seen once. The sequenced sample consisted of PBMCs. The receptors derive from a woman in her late teens or twenties in good health and CMV-seronegative.

This clone was seen a few times. The V call is TRBV19, the J call TRBJ1-5, with TRBD1 identical over 9 bases. The germline V gene encodes CDR1 LNHDA and CDR2 SQIVND (reference sequence). The CDR3 loop spans 16 amino acids. Unmatched junction bases numbered 5, after V lost 4 bases and J lost 1 base. CDR3 nucleotides: TGTGCCAGTAGTACCGGGACAGGGAGGAGCAATCAGCCCCAGCATTTT. Translating it yields CASSTGTGRSNQPQHF.

The chain links TRBV19 to TRBJ1-5, with D maybe TRBD1 (6 bases). The germline V gene has CDR1 LNHDA and CDR2 SQIVND (reference sequence). This CDR3 has 16 amino acids. Trimming shortened V by 7 bases and J by 4 bases, and 20 bases separated the two germline ends. This CDR3 is CASTMIGGSGNQPQHF. Here the CDR3 DNA reads TGTGCCAGTACCATGATAGGGGGTAGCGGGAATCAGCCCCAGCATTTT.

V and J are TRBV9 and TRBJ2-1; D remains unclear. Germline values: CDR1 SGDLS, CDR2 YYNGEE. The CDR3 sequence is 16 residues long. V lost 4 bases and J 0 bases, leaving 14 bases between the germline ends. CDR3 in DNA: TGTGCCAGCAGCTACCGTTGGTGGAGCTCCTACAATGAGCAGTTCTTC. This translates into CASSYRWWSSYNEQFF.

The chain has TRBV6-5 and TRBJ1-6; maybe TRBD1 (6 bases). The ends were cut back, 2 bases at V and 9 bases at J, with 11 bases in the middle. The CDR3 consists of 14 residues. In germline, CDR1 is MNHEY, CDR2 SVGAGI. In nucleotides, the CDR3 is TGTGCCAGCAGTTACGAGAGGGGGGGTTCACCCCTCCACTTT. Its protein product is CASSYERGGSPLHF.

This sequence joins TRBV10-1 and TRBJ2-1; no clear D gene. Trimming stripped 2 bases from V and 2 bases from J, with 7 bases between. CDR3 length: 14 residues. Germline V gene lookup returns CDR1 WNHNN and CDR2 SYGVQD (reference sequence). The DNA of the CDR3 is TGCGCCAGCAGTGAGGGCGGTACCTACAATGAGCAGTTCTTC. Protein: CASSEGGTYNEQFF.

The V gene is TRBV4-1, the J gene TRBJ1-5; no clear D gene. Germline CDR1 MGHRA, CDR2 YSYEKL. Trimming removed 3 bases at V and 2 bases at J, with 11 bases between. The CDR3 runs to 15 residues. The CDR3 here is CASSHPRERNQPQHF. The CDR3 DNA follows: TGCGCCAGCAGCCACCCCCGGGAGCGCAATCAGCCCCAGCATTTT.

This clone was observed a handful of times. The V and J genes are TRBV5-4 and TRBJ2-5; 8 bases match TRBD1. The length of the CDR3 is 14 residues. V dropped 4 bases and J dropped 5; count of bases not matched to a gene: 7. Germline loops: CDR1 SGHNT, CDR2 YYREEE (reference sequence). CDR3 DNA: TGTGCCAGCAGCGCGCAGGGGGCCGTGGAGACCCAGTACTTC. This translates into CASSAQGAVETQYF.

The rearrangement joins TRBV4-3 to TRBJ2-7; 7 positions match TRBD1. Germline trimming cut 2 bases from V and 2 bases from J; bases unmatched to any gene: 6. Germline CDR1 is LGHNA and CDR2 is YSLEER. The CDR3 length is 15 residues. The DNA for the CDR3 is TGCGCCAGCAGCCAACATCCGGGACAGACCTACGAGCAGTACTTC. It is translated as CASSQHPGQTYEQYF.

The chain couples TRBV2 to TRBJ2-1; perhaps TRBD2 as D (5 bases). The germline CDR1 and CDR2 sequences are SNHLY and FYNNEI. The CDR3 has 15 amino acids. V was trimmed by 5 bases and J by 1 base, leaving 12 bases between them. DNA for the CDR3: TGTGCCAGCAGTACGGGATCCTTATCCTACAATGAGCAGTTCTTC. Amino acids: CASSTGSLSYNEQFF.